The T cell receptor beta chain described here comes from a study of identical twins. Of note for this clonotype: Its antigen is currently unknown.

A universal primer site was created by template switching, with the cDNA bearing unique molecular identifiers. MiXCR, run by TCRdb on the 5' RACE reads, gives a single entry per CDR3 protein. The data show 1.5 million to 2 million distinct CDR3 sequences, less than 40% seen once. Study conclusions and caveats: Analyses of zero insertions could be partly confounded by invariant MAIT and iNKT cells. Among beta out-of-frame sequences, excess sharing between twins appeared weaker. Fewer insertions marked abundant cord blood beta clonotypes; young adult naive trended weakly, memory not at all.

The TCR originated in a newborn girl in good health. Sequenced sample: cord blood.

For the CDR3, the DNA is TGTGCCAGCTCACCACCCCTTGCCAGGGGACTGCGTAACTATGGCTACACCTTC. This translates into CASSPPLARGLRNYGYTF. The chain combines TRBV18 with TRBJ1-2, with a weak D call TRBD1 (6 bases). This CDR3 is 18 amino acids long. CDR1 is KGHSH, CDR2 LQKENI, per germline. Trimming removed 0 bases from V and 1 base from J, with 18 bases in between.